The clone carrying this TCR beta chain was recorded many times. What it binds is unknown. The sample comes from a study of T cells in Graves' hyperthyroidism and ophthalmopathy. Points from the study as a whole: Most clonotypes expanded in thyroid above 0.001 were likewise present in blood. From stable hyperthyroidism, ophthalmopathy was set apart by a 13 V-J model.

The hyperthyroidism was newly diagnosed and had lasted under 2 months; the patients were aged 18 to 65. CDR3 length: 13 residues. The V end was cut by 5 bases, the J end by 6 bases, with 17 bases between. CDR1 is DFQATT, CDR2 SNEGSKA, per germline (reference sequence). RNA transcripts provided the source from which TCR beta CDR3 regions were amplified. The TCR CDR3 was amplified in a first-round RT-PCR using the HTBI primer set. In TCRdb, the multiplex PCR reads were re-called with MiXCR into one record per CDR3 protein. Among about 680,000 distinct CDR3 sequences listed, 35% were seen once. Sequenced input: blood. The TCR sequence derives from a woman aged 40 to 50 with Graves' hyperthyroidism. The rearrangement links TRBV20-1 to TRBJ2-7; unclear D gene. The CDR3 protein is CSALRTGGGEQYF. The DNA for the CDR3 is TGCAGTGCTCTCCGGACGGGCGGCGGCGAGCAGTACTTC.